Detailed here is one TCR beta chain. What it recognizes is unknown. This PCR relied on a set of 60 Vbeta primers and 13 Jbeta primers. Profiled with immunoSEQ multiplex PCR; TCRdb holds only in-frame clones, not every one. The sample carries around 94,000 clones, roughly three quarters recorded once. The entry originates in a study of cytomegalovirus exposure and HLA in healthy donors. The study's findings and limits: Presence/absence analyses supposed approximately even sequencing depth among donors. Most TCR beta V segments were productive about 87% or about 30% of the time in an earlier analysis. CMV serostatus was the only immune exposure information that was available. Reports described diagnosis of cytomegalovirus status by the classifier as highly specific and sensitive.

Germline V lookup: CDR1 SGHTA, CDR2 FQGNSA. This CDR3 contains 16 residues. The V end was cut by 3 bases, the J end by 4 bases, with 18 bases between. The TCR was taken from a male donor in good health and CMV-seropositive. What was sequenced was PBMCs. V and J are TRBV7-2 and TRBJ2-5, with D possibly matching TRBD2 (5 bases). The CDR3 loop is CASSFHTSGSTETQYF. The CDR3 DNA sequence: TGTGCCAGCAGCTTTCATACTAGTGGATCTACAGAGACCCAGTACTTC.